Sequencing of this T cell receptor beta chain was carried out in a study of T cell responses to AZD1222 COVID-19 vaccine. The study's findings and limits: Clonal diversity may have been underestimated in mostly white British donors.

Per germline, CDR1 SGHTA and CDR2 FQGNSA. The CDR3 spans 16 residues. V lost 1 base and J 1 base, leaving 10 bases between the germline ends. This table comes from immunoSEQ multiplex PCR, and its TCRdb copy is limited to in-frame clones, with some not included. The sample holds 100,000 to 150,000 clones, just over 85% seen once. For this clone: Its specificity is unknown.

The sequencing here drew on peripheral blood, taken on day 0 of AZD1222 vaccination. This sequence originates from an adult in good health. The chain is built from TRBV7-2 and TRBJ2-2, with a possible D match to TRBD1 (5 bases). CDR3 in amino acids: CASSLDGAVNTGELFF. The CDR3 DNA is TGTGCCAGCAGCTTAGATGGGGCAGTGAACACCGGGGAGCTGTTTTTT. Variable domain in full (rest from reference TRBV7-2 and TRBJ2-2): GAGVSQSPSNKVTEKGKDVELRCDPISGHTALYWYRQSLGQGLEFLIYFQGNSAPDKSGLPSDRFSAERTGGSVSTLTIQRTQQEDSAVYLCASSLDGAVNTGELFFGEGSRLTVL.